Listed here are 15 T cell receptor beta chains from one sample, sequenced in a study of read filtering for tumor transcriptome and immune sequencing. The library was built from roughly 400 ng RNA with molecular barcoded adaptors for alpha/delta and beta/gamma chains. TCRdb itself ran the reads through MiXCR, one entry per CDR3 protein. The sample has approximately 140,000 distinct CDR3 sequences; approximately 13% are singletons. Sample: a population of CD138-negative cells sorted from bone marrow. The receptor source for this set is a donor aged 40 or over with multiple myeloma.

This clonotype was detected ten times or more. V and J are TRBV29-1 and TRBJ2-5, with a tentative D call TRBD1 (6 bases). CDR3 size: 13 residues. Deletions cut 5 bases from V and 1 base from J, with 11 bases between. Germline V CDR1 and CDR2: SQVTM, ANQGSEA. The CDR3 DNA reads as TGCAGCGTTAGAGCAGGGGCCCAAGAGACCCAGTACTTC. This translates into CSVRAGAQETQYF.

The V and J genes are TRBV6-1 and TRBJ2-3; 7 bases agree with TRBD2. The CDR3 runs 14 residues. Germline trimming cut 4 bases from V and 2 bases from J; bases unmatched to any gene: 3. CDR1 is MNHNS, CDR2 SASEGT, per germline. CDR3 sequence (DNA): TGTGCCAGCAGTGGTAGCGGGTACACAGATACGCAGTATTTT. Protein sequence: CASSGSGYTDTQYF.

Concerning this clonotype: Because the CDR3 is missing its conserved closing phenylalanine or tryptophan, this is likely a read error. The chain employs TRBV10-3 and TRBJ1-5; D might be TRBD1 (6 bases). This CDR3 spans 14 amino acids. Germline-derived CDR1 and CDR2 are ENHRY and SYGVKD. V was pared by 7 bases and J by 5 bases, with 15 bases between. CDR3 sequence: CAIKSDRDYQPQHL. The CDR3 DNA reads TGTGCCATCAAATCGGACAGAGACTATCAGCCCCAGCATCTT.

Ten or more counts support this clonotype. The CDR3 reads CSASQARDNSPLHF. DNA of the CDR3: TGCAGTGCTAGTCAGGCACGGGATAATTCACCCCTCCACTTT. V gene TRBV20-1 combines with J gene TRBJ1-6; no clear D. Per germline, CDR1 DFQATT and CDR2 SNEGSKA (reference sequence). CDR3 length: 14 residues. V shed 3 bases and J shed 5 bases, with 11 bases lying between them.

This clonotype was recorded at least ten times. The chain carries TRBV4-2 and TRBJ2-7, with 7 bases matching TRBD1. The germline CDR1 and CDR2 sequences are LGHNA and YNFKEQ. After removal of 1 base from V and 2 bases from J, the junction contained 11 bases not matched to a gene. The CDR3 runs 17 residues. The CDR3 DNA reads as TGTGCCAGCAGCCAAGGCGTTCAGGTTACAGGGGCCTACGAGCAGTACTTC. Residues: CASSQGVQVTGAYEQYF.

The table lists this clonotype with many counts. This chain connects TRBV19 to TRBJ1-5; possibly TRBD1 for D (5 bases). The CDR3 extends over 15 amino acids. Per the germline V gene, CDR1 is LNHDA and CDR2 is SQIVND (reference sequence). Trimming took 5 bases from V and 7 from J, leaving 18 bases between them. As DNA, the CDR3 is TGTGCCAGTAGTCTCGGGACTTGGGAGCGGCAGCCCCAGCATTTT. This encodes CASSLGTWERQPQHF.

This clonotype has a count of ten or more. The chain employs TRBV6-1 and TRBJ2-3; TRBD1 matches at 7 bases. CDR3 length: 12 residues. Germline V gene data show CDR1 as MNHNS and CDR2 as SASEGT. J lost 5 bases, V lost 6 bases, and 2 bases had no gene match. The CDR3 here is CASRNRGDTQYF. In DNA form, the CDR3 reads TGTGCCAGCAGGAACAGGGGAGATACGCAGTATTTT.

This clonotype was counted at least ten times. The J gene is TRBJ2-1, the V gene TRBV11-3, with TRBD2 matching over 13 bases. Trimming at V came to 5 bases and at J to 9 bases, leaving 10 bases not matched to a gene. This CDR3 spans 16 amino acids. Germline V gene lookup returns CDR1 SGHNT and CDR2 YENEEA. The chain's CDR3 is CASSQRTSGRVSEQFF. The CDR3, as DNA: TGTGCCAGCAGCCAACGGACTAGCGGGAGAGTTAGTGAGCAGTTCTTC.

This clonotype was found many times. The rearrangement links TRBV6-5 to TRBJ2-3, with TRBD1 matching 12 bases. The CDR3 spans 15 residues. CDR1 MNHEY and CDR2 SVGAGI come from the germline V gene. V trimming: 3 bases; J trimming: 6 bases; junction bases outside the gene matches: 4. CDR3: CASSYGTGGVDTQYF. CDR3 DNA: TGTGCCAGCAGTTATGGGACAGGGGGCGTTGATACGCAGTATTTT.

The chain couples TRBV27 to TRBJ2-7; D call uncertain. Trimming pared 4 bases from V and 4 bases from J, leaving 8 bases between. Germline assignment: CDR1 MNHEY and CDR2 SMNVEV (reference sequence). CDR3 length: 12 residues. CDR3 nucleotide sequence: TGTGCCAGCAGTTCCCGGCGTTACGAGCAGTACTTC. As protein: CASSSRRYEQYF.

This clonotype was picked up many times. The chain combines TRBV25-1 with TRBJ1-1; the D is unclear. Trimming pared 5 bases from V and 6 bases from J, leaving 19 bases between. Germline loops: CDR1 MGHDK, CDR2 SYGVNS. CDR3 size: 15 residues. This CDR3 is CASSNPGGEGAEAFF. In nucleotides, the CDR3 is TGTGCCAGCAGTAATCCGGGTGGGGAAGGCGCTGAAGCTTTCTTT.

This clonotype was seen repeatedly, ten times or more. V gene TRBV24-1 combines with J gene TRBJ2-1; TRBD2 aligns across 11 bases. The germline V gene has CDR1 KGHDR and CDR2 SFDVKD. V gave up 3 bases and J gave up 2 bases; unmatched junction bases: 5. The CDR3 is 17 amino acids. In DNA, the CDR3 is TGTGCCACCAGTGATGGGACTAGCGGTATAGCCTACAATGAGCAGTTCTTC. Its protein product is CATSDGTSGIAYNEQFF.

This clonotype was detected ten times or more. This rearrangement joins TRBV12-3 or TRBV12-4 to TRBJ2-1; 12 nucleotides align to TRBD2. The CDR3 contains 20 residues. With 0 bases clipped from V and 6 bases from J, the junction kept 15 bases outside the gene matches. The CDR3 sequence is CASSLALRGLAGARPNEQFF. The CDR3 nucleotides read TGTGCCAGCAGTTTAGCGCTAAGGGGACTAGCGGGCGCCCGGCCCAATGAGCAGTTCTTC.

This clonotype was seen repeatedly, ten times or more. The rearrangement uses TRBV19 and TRBJ2-1; D not resolved. The germline V and J ends were trimmed by 6 bases and 3 bases, with 12 bases remaining between them. Germline CDR1 and CDR2: LNHDA and SQIVND (reference sequence). CDR3 length equals 14 residues. The CDR3: CASSDPAYYNEQFF. CDR3 DNA sequence: TGTGCCAGTAGCGATCCGGCTTACTACAATGAGCAGTTCTTC.

V usage is TRBV11-2 and J usage is TRBJ1-1; maybe TRBD1 (5 bases). The V and J ends lost 2 bases and 0 bases respectively, with 16 bases between them. The length of the CDR3 is 17 residues. CDR1 SGHAT and CDR2 FQNNGV come from the germline V gene. CDR3 sequence: CASSLSYGTNLNTEAFF. The CDR3 bases are TGTGCCAGCAGCTTAAGTTACGGGACTAATTTGAACACTGAAGCTTTCTTT.